One and the same sample provided the 20 T cell receptor beta chains below, sequenced in a study of blood T cell repertoires in COVID-19 (dated by TCRdb to 2018 to 2020). Libraries were constructed by the immunoSEQ multiplex PCR assay. Entries here come from immuneACCESS through TCRdb and include only in-frame sequences with V and J called. Some clones fail to appear in such tables; in the studies checked, an unresolved V gene covers under half of the shortfall, and the cause of the remainder is unknown. A total of around 370,000 clones appear in this sample, almost 90% of them only once. 5% to 8.5% of the sample goes to the ten largest clones. Sequencing used peripheral blood. The receptors originated from a man between 18 and 29 years old with active or convalescent COVID-19.

The rearrangement joins TRBV19 to TRBJ2-3; D gene ambiguous. Germline assignment: CDR1 LNHDA and CDR2 SQIVND (reference sequence). This CDR3 has 11 residues. The V end was cut by 7 bases, the J end by 4 bases, with 6 bases between. CDR3 DNA: TGTGCCAGTATCTTTGCAGATACGCAGTATTTT. Translation gives CASIFADTQYF.

Only one count was recorded for this clone. The J gene is TRBJ2-2, the V gene TRBV19, with a weak D call TRBD1 (6 bases). The CDR3 loop spans 11 amino acids. The V and J ends lost 5 bases and 17 bases respectively, with 15 bases between them. Germline assignment: CDR1 LNHDA and CDR2 SQIVND (reference sequence). In DNA, the CDR3 is TGTGCCAGTAGTTTCGGACAGCTACTTTTTTTT. It yields the protein CASSFGQLLFF.

The rearrangement links TRBV27 to TRBJ2-7; 7 bases are shared with TRBD1. The ends lost 0 bases at V and 5 bases at J; junction bases unmatched: 13. Per the germline V gene, CDR1 is MNHEY and CDR2 is SMNVEV (reference sequence). The CDR3 totals 17 residues. CDR3 coding DNA: TGTGCCAGCAGTTTATCCTCCCAGGGGGATTTCAATAACGAGCAGTACTTC. This translates into CASSLSSQGDFNNEQYF.

In its sample, this clone was seen once. The sample has other DNA sequences that encode this CDR3 too. In DNA, the CDR3 is TGTGCCAGCAGCCAACACAGCGGATCTGAAGCTTTCTTT. Translated: CASSQHSGSEAFF. The rearrangement uses TRBV14 and TRBJ1-1; D gene unclear. Germline V CDR1 and CDR2: SGHDN, FVKESK. The CDR3 totals 13 residues. V shed 2 bases and J shed 6 bases, with 10 bases lying between them.

This clone is a singleton in its sample. In nucleotides, the CDR3 is TGTGCCAGCAGCTTAGCGGGACCGGGAGCGGCAGATACGCAGTATTTT. This sequence encodes CASSLAGPGAADTQYF. This rearrangement joins TRBV7-2 to TRBJ2-3, with a weak D call TRBD2 (6 bases). V lost 0 bases to trimming and J lost 4 bases, with 14 bases between them. Per germline, CDR1 SGHTA and CDR2 FQGNSA. The CDR3 is made up of 16 amino acids.

This chain connects TRBV6-5 to TRBJ2-1, with 11 positions matching TRBD2. The CDR3 is 16 amino acids. V lost 0 bases, J lost 4 bases, and 2 bases stayed unmatched. The germline V gene has CDR1 MNHEY and CDR2 SVGAGI. CDR3 in DNA: TGTGCCAGCAGTTACTCGGGGACTAGCGGATACAATGAGCAGTTCTTC. Its protein is CASSYSGTSGYNEQFF.

This chain connects TRBV24-1 to TRBJ2-1; 7 bases are shared with TRBD1. The V gene end was trimmed by 9 bases and the J gene end by 4 bases; junction bases not matched to a gene: 5. The length of the CDR3 is 13 residues. Germline values: CDR1 KGHDR, CDR2 SFDVKD. DNA for the CDR3: TGTGCCACCTCGGGACAGCAGTACAATGAGCAGTTCTTC. As protein: CATSGQQYNEQFF.

The CDR3 here is CASRERQGVANTEAFF. For the CDR3, the DNA is TGTGCCAGTCGTGAAAGGCAGGGGGTCGCGAACACTGAAGCTTTCTTT. J is TRBJ1-1 and V is TRBV14; 7 bases match TRBD1. The CDR3 is made up of 16 amino acids. J gave up 1 base and V 9 bases, and 14 bases lay outside the gene matches. The germline V gene encodes CDR1 SGHDN and CDR2 FVKESK.

The V and J genes are TRBV7-3 and TRBJ1-6; TRBD1 agrees at 9 bases. CDR3 length: 15 residues. Germline V gene sequence: CDR1 SGHTA, CDR2 FQGTGA. Unmatched junction bases numbered 6, after V lost 4 bases and J lost 8 bases. CDR3 DNA sequence: TGTGCCAGCAGCTCCGGGACAGGGATTTATTCACCCCTCCACTTT. This translates into CASSSGTGIYSPLHF.

The chain carries TRBV25-1 and TRBJ1-6; 8 bases map to TRBD1. The CDR3 sequence is 14 residues long. Germline CDR1 and CDR2: MGHDK and SYGVNS. The trim removed 7 bases at V and 7 bases at J, leaving 6 bases unmatched. This CDR3 is CASTGQGENSPLHF. In nucleotides, the CDR3 is TGTGCCAGCACCGGACAGGGTGAAAATTCACCCCTCCACTTT.

Comment on this clone: Other nucleotide sequences in the sample specify the same CDR3. The V call is TRBV15, the J call TRBJ1-5, with D perhaps matching TRBD1 (6 bases). Trimming shortened V by 0 bases and J by 6 bases, and 6 bases separated the two germline ends. Germline V gene lookup returns CDR1 LNHNV and CDR2 YYDKDF (reference sequence). CDR3 size: 13 residues. In DNA, the CDR3 is TGTGCCACCAGCAGAGAACAGGGTCAGCCCCAGCATTTT. Its protein is CATSREQGQPQHF.

The chain employs TRBV4-1 and TRBJ2-1; TRBD1 agrees at 12 bases. The CDR3 has 17 residues. The germline gives CDR1 MGHRA, CDR2 YSYEKL. The junction had 6 bases not matched to a gene; V was cut back by 0 bases and J by 6 bases. Written as DNA, the CDR3 is TGCGCCAGCAGCCAAGATGAGGGACAGGGGGCTTTCAATGAGCAGTTCTTC. Translating gives CASSQDEGQGAFNEQFF.

The count of this clone is one. V usage is TRBV3-1 (or the pseudogene TRBV3-2) and J usage is TRBJ2-2; TRBD1 is a possible D gene (5 bases). The CDR3 is 16 residues long. The germline V and J ends were trimmed by 8 bases and 1 base, with 17 bases remaining between them. CDR1 LGHDT and CDR2 YNNKEL come from the germline V gene (reference sequence). The CDR3 reads CASGYRKTMNTGELFF. CDR3 nucleotide sequence: TGTGCCAGCGGCTACAGGAAAACTATGAACACCGGGGAGCTGTTTTTT.

This rearrangement joins TRBV6-2 or TRBV6-3 to TRBJ2-5; 7 bases are shared with TRBD1. The V gene's germline CDR1 is MNHEY and CDR2 SVGEGT. This CDR3 is 14 amino acids long. Trimming took 3 bases from V and 5 from J; bases not matched to a gene: 6. CDR3 in DNA: TGTGCCAGCAGTTATGTAACAGGGGCTGAGACCCAGTACTTC. Residues: CASSYVTGAETQYF.

The gene calls are TRBV19 and TRBJ2-1; D is perhaps TRBD2 (5 bases). CDR1 is LNHDA and CDR2 is SQIVND in the germline V gene (reference sequence). The ends were cut back, 8 bases at V and 2 bases at J, with 13 bases in the middle. This CDR3 comprises 14 residues. DNA of the CDR3: TGTGCCAGTCGAGCGGTAGGCACCTACAATGAGCAGTTCTTC. Its translation is CASRAVGTYNEQFF.

For this clone: The same CDR3 also results from other DNA sequences found in this sample. CDR3 protein: CASSYPGSNQPQHF. The CDR3 region has the DNA TGTGCCAGCAGTTACCCGGGTTCTAATCAGCCCCAGCATTTT. The chain uses TRBV6-2 or TRBV6-3 and TRBJ1-5; D is undetermined. Deletions cut 2 bases from V and 4 bases from J, with 9 bases between. The germline V gene encodes CDR1 MNHEY and CDR2 SVGEGT. The CDR3 is 14 residues long.

This rearrangement joins TRBV4-3 to TRBJ1-6; D is undetermined. V lost 0 bases and J 6 bases, leaving 9 bases between the germline ends. The CDR3 is 15 amino acids. Looked up from germline, CDR1 is LGHNA and CDR2 is YSLEER. CDR3 coding DNA: TGCGCCAGCAGCCAAGAACCAGGTGTTAATTCACCCCTCCACTTT. Its translation: CASSQEPGVNSPLHF.

The V and J genes are TRBV4-1 and TRBJ2-7, with TRBD1 as a possible D gene (6 bases). Trimming pared 1 base from V and 4 bases from J, leaving 14 bases between. The CDR3 covers 15 residues. Germline CDR1 reads MGHRA; CDR2 reads YSYEKL. CDR3 DNA: TGCGCCAGCAGCCAAGGGTCGGGGACACAATACGAGCAGTACTTC. It is translated as CASSQGSGTQYEQYF.

This sequence joins TRBV7-2 and TRBJ2-3; 12 bases are a match to TRBD2. The V gene's germline CDR1 is SGHTA and CDR2 FQGNSA. V trimming: 5 bases; J trimming: 2 bases; junction bases outside the gene matches: 5. CDR3 length: 16 residues. CDR3 sequence: CASSALAGGLTDTQYF. CDR3 DNA: TGTGCCAGCAGCGCGCTAGCGGGGGGGCTCACAGATACGCAGTATTTT. The whole variable domain, remainder taken from reference TRBV7-2 and TRBJ2-3, is GAGVSQSPSNKVTEKGKDVELRCDPISGHTALYWYRQSLGQGLEFLIYFQGNSAPDKSGLPSDRFSAERTGGSVSTLTIQRTQQEDSAVYLCASSALAGGLTDTQYFGPGTRLTVL.

The CDR3 here is CASSISVSSYNEQFF. The DNA for the CDR3 is TGTGCCAGCAGCATTAGCGTCAGCTCCTACAATGAGCAGTTCTTC. The chain links TRBV7-2 to TRBJ2-1; a weak D match, TRBD2 (5 bases). The ends were cut back, 5 bases at V and 0 bases at J, with 11 bases in the middle. This CDR3 contains 15 residues. Per the germline V gene, CDR1 is SGHTA and CDR2 is FQGNSA.